The clone carrying this T cell receptor beta chain came up a few times. Germline CDR1 and CDR2: SQVTM and ANQGSEA. Trimming pared 4 bases from V and 8 bases from J, leaving 11 bases between. The CDR3 spans 11 residues. This specimen comes from a study of T cell responses to AZD1222 COVID-19 vaccine. Sequencing used immunoSEQ multiplex PCR; TCRdb keeps in-frame clones, though not all of them. This sample has some 100,000 clones; around 90% occur once, and the top ten carry approximately 3.5%. This chain connects TRBV29-1 to TRBJ1-1, with D possibly being TRBD1 (6 bases). This TCR was recovered from an adult who received the AZD1222 COVID-19 vaccine. Here the sequenced sample was peripheral blood, taken 28 days after the second AZD1222 dose. The CDR3 spells CSVVRGPEAFF. CDR3 in DNA: TGCAGCGTTGTTCGGGGGCCGGAAGCTTTCTTT.